Below, one TCR beta chain is given with its context. Its antigen is still unknown. The V gene's germline CDR1 is SNHLY and CDR2 FYNNEI. The CDR3 spans 13 residues. V lost 5 bases and J 6 bases, leaving 14 bases between the germline ends. Reverse transcription of roughly 0.45 to 1 ug RNA used random hexamers. Each CDR3 protein gets one entry after TCRdb re-called the immunoSEQ multiplex PCR reads with MiXCR. The sample holds about 100,000 distinct CDR3 sequences, 95% seen once. These data originate in a study of CD8 T cells in Susac syndrome. The T cells that were sequenced for TCR beta were CD8+ and CD4+ cells from blood. Patients with Susac syndrome met diagnostic criteria that were recently defined for definite or probable disease. Points from the study as a whole: Across the total CD8+ repertoires, 15 to 20 Susac-specific public clones were detected, and across the CD8+ TEMRA repertoires, 5 or 6 such clones were detected. Clonal expansion was present among Susac CD8+ cells. This expansion reached its peak in TEMRA cells and in active patients.

The chain links TRBV2 to TRBJ2-7; a possible D gene is TRBD2 (5 bases). The sample was CD8+ T cells from PBMCs. This TCR was sampled from a human donor with Susac syndrome. CDR3 nucleotide sequence: TGTGCCAGCAGTCGACACCCAGGAGGCGAGCAGTACTTC. Amino acids: CASSRHPGGEQYF.